These T cell receptor beta chains were read from a single sample in a study of cytomegalovirus exposure and HLA in healthy donors. Method: immunoSEQ multiplex PCR; TCRdb's copy keeps in-frame clones and lacks some. The sample carries about 140,000 clones, more than 75% recorded once. The sample was PBMCs. These TCRs come from a female donor in good health and CMV-seronegative. CDR3s include the opening cysteine and the closing phenylalanine or tryptophan. Fields, in order: CDR3 DNA, CDR3 protein, D gene, J gene, V gene, clone size. A D gene is named only where the DNA matches it firmly. A clone size is listed for some rows: how often the clone was seen (once, few, many), or a class if it is expanded.

CDR3 DNA: TGTGCCAGCAGCCCCCGGGACAGGTCGCCGGGTGGCTACACCTTC; CDR3 protein: CASSPRDRSPGGYTF; D gene: TRBD1; J gene: TRBJ1-2; V gene: TRBV5-6; clone size: .
CDR3 DNA: TGCGCCAGCAGCCAAGATCGGGCGGGGCCCGCCACCGGGGAGCTGTTTTTT; CDR3 protein: CASSQDRAGPATGELFF; D gene: .; J gene: TRBJ2-2; V gene: TRBV4-3; clone size: few
CDR3 DNA: TGTGCCAGCAGATTACAGGGGAACACTGAAGCTTTCTTT; CDR3 protein: CASRLQGNTEAFF; D gene: .; J gene: TRBJ1-1; V gene: TRBV6-1; clone size: .
CDR3 DNA: TGTGCCAGCAGAAGGGACAGGGATTACAATGAGCAGTTCTTC; CDR3 protein: CASRRDRDYNEQFF; D gene: TRBD1; J gene: TRBJ2-1; V gene: TRBV6-5; clone size: .
CDR3 DNA: TGTGCCAGCAGCCCTGGGGAGAGGTCCCCCTATGGCTACACCTTC; CDR3 protein: CASSPGERSPYGYTF; D gene: .; J gene: TRBJ1-2; V gene: TRBV4-2; clone size: once
CDR3 DNA: TGTGCCAGCAGTGGAGGAGAAATGTATGGCTACACCTTC; CDR3 protein: CASSGGEMYGYTF; D gene: .; J gene: TRBJ1-2; V gene: TRBV27; clone size: .
CDR3 DNA: TGCAGCGTTGAAGATTCCCAGCCGGAGTTGGATACGCAGTATTTT; CDR3 protein: CSVEDSQPELDTQYF; D gene: .; J gene: TRBJ2-3; V gene: TRBV29-1; clone size: once
CDR3 DNA: TGTGCCACCAGCAGACAGGGTTCCAATCAGCCCCAGCATTTT; CDR3 protein: CATSRQGSNQPQHF; D gene: .; J gene: TRBJ1-5; V gene: TRBV15; clone size: once
CDR3 DNA: TGTGCCATCAGTGAGTCGACTGGGGGACTCGGGAGCACTGAAGCTTTCTTT; CDR3 protein: CAISESTGGLGSTEAFF; D gene: .; J gene: TRBJ1-1; V gene: TRBV10-3; clone size: .
CDR3 DNA: TGTGCCAGCAGCTTAAGCGTCGAGGAAGCTTTCTTT; CDR3 protein: CASSLSVEEAFF; D gene: .; J gene: TRBJ1-1; V gene: TRBV7-9; clone size: .
CDR3 DNA: TGTGCCAGCAGTTCCGTACTCTCAGAGGGAGATACGCAGTATTTT; CDR3 protein: CASSSVLSEGDTQYF; D gene: .; J gene: TRBJ2-3; V gene: TRBV6-6; clone size: .
CDR3 DNA: TGTGCCAGCACCCCCGGGACAGGTACTGTCCAAGAGACCCAGTACTTC; CDR3 protein: CASTPGTGTVQETQYF; D gene: TRBD1; J gene: TRBJ2-5; V gene: TRBV28; clone size: .
CDR3 DNA: TGCAGCGTTTGGTCCCCTGGAGACATTCAGTACTTC; CDR3 protein: CSVWSPGDIQYF; D gene: .; J gene: TRBJ2-4; V gene: TRBV29-1; clone size: .
CDR3 DNA: TGTGCCAGTAGTATAGGGTTCAGGGGCTCCGACGAGCAGTACTTC; CDR3 protein: CASSIGFRGSDEQYF; D gene: .; J gene: TRBJ2-7; V gene: TRBV19; clone size: few
CDR3 DNA: TGTGCCAGCAGCTGGGTTGTAACAGGGGACACCGGGGAGCTGTTTTTT; CDR3 protein: CASSWVVTGDTGELFF; D gene: TRBD1; J gene: TRBJ2-2; V gene: TRBV7-9; clone size: .
CDR3 DNA: TGTGCCAGCAGCCAAGTGCGGGGGGCGGCTGAAGCTTTCTTT; CDR3 protein: CASSQVRGAAEAFF; D gene: .; J gene: TRBJ1-1; V gene: TRBV14; clone size: .
CDR3 DNA: TGTGCCTGGACGTTGGGGCCCGGGGGATCAGATAATTCACCCCTCCACTTT; CDR3 protein: CAWTLGPGGSDNSPLHF; D gene: .; J gene: TRBJ1-6; V gene: TRBV30; clone size: .
CDR3 DNA: TGCGCCAGCAGCTTGGGGGCAGTGATGGGTGGCTACACCTTC; CDR3 protein: CASSLGAVMGGYTF; D gene: .; J gene: TRBJ1-2; V gene: TRBV5-1; clone size: .
CDR3 DNA: TGTGCCAGCAGTTTCGGCCCCGGGACAGGGGAAAAGACCCAGTACTTC; CDR3 protein: CASSFGPGTGEKTQYF; D gene: TRBD1; J gene: TRBJ2-5; V gene: TRBV28; clone size: .
CDR3 DNA: TGTGCCAGCAGCTTAGGGCTGGGCGTCGGGGAGCTGTTTTTT; CDR3 protein: CASSLGLGVGELFF; D gene: .; J gene: TRBJ2-2; V gene: TRBV7-2; clone size: few
CDR3 DNA: TGTGCCAGCTCACCCTTTAGACCGGAGCGGGGAGCACCCCTCCACTTT; CDR3 protein: CASSPFRPERGAPLHF; D gene: .; J gene: TRBJ1-6; V gene: TRBV18; clone size: once
CDR3 DNA: TGCGCCAGCAGGGAGACAGGGTTGAACACTGAAGCTTTCTTT; CDR3 protein: CASRETGLNTEAFF; D gene: TRBD1; J gene: TRBJ1-1; V gene: TRBV10-2; clone size: .
CDR3 DNA: TGTGCCAGCAGCGTAGAGGCTAGCGGGCTAACCTACGAGCAGTACTTC; CDR3 protein: CASSVEASGLTYEQYF; D gene: TRBD2; J gene: TRBJ2-7; V gene: TRBV9; clone size: .
CDR3 DNA: TGCGCCAGCAGCCAAGAATGGGGGGGGCTATACAATGAGCAGTTCTTC; CDR3 protein: CASSQEWGGLYNEQFF; D gene: .; J gene: TRBJ2-1; V gene: TRBV4-1; clone size: .
CDR3 DNA: TGTGCCAGCAGCGCAGGGAATTCCTACGAGCAGTACTTC; CDR3 protein: CASSAGNSYEQYF; D gene: .; J gene: TRBJ2-7; V gene: TRBV9; clone size: .
CDR3 DNA: TGTGCCAGCCGTTCGGGGGGCTCTGGCTACACCTTC; CDR3 protein: CASRSGGSGYTF; D gene: .; J gene: TRBJ1-2; V gene: TRBV27; clone size: .
CDR3 DNA: TGTGCCAGCAGTGAAGCAACCGCGGGGGGGCGAAAGACCCAGTACTTC; CDR3 protein: CASSEATAGGRKTQYF; D gene: TRBD2; J gene: TRBJ2-5; V gene: TRBV2; clone size: few
CDR3 DNA: TGCAGTGGGGCCGAGGGGGTTTGGGGGTACTTC; CDR3 protein: CSGAEGVWGYF; D gene: .; J gene: TRBJ2-4; V gene: TRBV20-1; clone size: .
CDR3 DNA: TGCGCCAGCAGCTTCAGCCTAGCAAGTAACGAGCAGTACTTC; CDR3 protein: CASSFSLASNEQYF; D gene: .; J gene: TRBJ2-7; V gene: TRBV5-1; clone size: .
CDR3 DNA: TGTGCCAGCAGCTTACTAGAGACCCAGTACTTC; CDR3 protein: CASSLLETQYF; D gene: .; J gene: TRBJ2-5; V gene: TRBV7-3; clone size: .
CDR3 DNA: TGTGCCAGCAGTTTATGGGCTAGCGGATACAATGAGCAGTTCTTC; CDR3 protein: CASSLWASGYNEQFF; D gene: TRBD2; J gene: TRBJ2-1; V gene: TRBV28; clone size: .
CDR3 DNA: TGCGCCAGCAGCCAAGGGGAGAGACTAGCGGGGGGATACTACAATGAGCAGTTCTTC; CDR3 protein: CASSQGERLAGGYYNEQFF; D gene: TRBD2; J gene: TRBJ2-1; V gene: TRBV4-3; clone size: .
CDR3 DNA: TGTGCCAGCTTCCGGGTCAGCACAGATACGCAGTATTTT; CDR3 protein: CASFRVSTDTQYF; D gene: .; J gene: TRBJ2-3; V gene: TRBV18; clone size: .
CDR3 DNA: TGTGCCAGCAGCCGAAGGACCCAGCAGGGAACCTATGGCTACACCTTC; CDR3 protein: CASSRRTQQGTYGYTF; D gene: .; J gene: TRBJ1-2; V gene: TRBV4-2; clone size: .
CDR3 DNA: TGTGCCAGCAGCTTAGCGGTTAGGGGGAGCTCCTACGAGCAGTACTTC; CDR3 protein: CASSLAVRGSSYEQYF; D gene: .; J gene: TRBJ2-7; V gene: TRBV7-2; clone size: .
CDR3 DNA: TGTTCCAGCAGCTTAGTTGCGGGTATTGCGACTGAAGCTTTCTTT; CDR3 protein: CSSSLVAGIATEAFF; D gene: .; J gene: TRBJ1-1; V gene: TRBV7-9; clone size: .
CDR3 DNA: TGTGCCAGCAGACAAGGACAGGGGTACGAGCAGTACTTC; CDR3 protein: CASRQGQGYEQYF; D gene: TRBD1; J gene: TRBJ2-7; V gene: TRBV7-2; clone size: .
CDR3 DNA: TGTGCCAGCCGGTGGGGCCGGGCTAATGAAAAACTGTTTTTT; CDR3 protein: CASRWGRANEKLFF; D gene: .; J gene: TRBJ1-4; V gene: TRBV28; clone size: .
CDR3 DNA: TGCGCCAGCAGCTTGGTGTCTCCCTCCTACGAGCAGTACTTC; CDR3 protein: CASSLVSPSYEQYF; D gene: .; J gene: TRBJ2-7; V gene: TRBV5-1; clone size: few